This is a list of T cell receptor beta chains from one sample in a study of OX40 agonist ivuxolimab in advanced cancers. Assay: immunoSEQ multiplex PCR; the TCRdb copy retains only in-frame clones and omits some. The sample consists of about 69,000 clones, approximately 90% of them appearing once. The sequences come from CD4+ or CD8+ T cells sorted from blood, collected in a trial of the OX40 agonist ivuxolimab. The receptors stem from an adult with an advanced solid tumor such as melanoma, head and neck, liver or kidney cancer. Each CDR3 is given with its conserved first and last residue. The D gene is left open where the match is weak. Rows may omit the clone size; those that give it use once, few, many or a size class.

d_gene | abundance | j_gene | v_gene | CDR3aa | CDR3nt
NA | NA | TRBJ1-2 | TRBV6-1 | CATKKEASSGYGYTF | TGTGCCACCAAAAAGGAGGCAAGTAGTGGCTATGGCTACACCTTC
NA | NA | TRBJ2-3 | TRBV5-1 | CASTHITGTPSTDTQYF | TGCGCCAGCACCCATATCACCGGGACACCGAGCACAGATACGCAGTATTTT
TRBD2 | NA | TRBJ2-1 | TRBV4-1 | CASSQGLAGYNEQFF | TGCGCCAGCAGCCAAGGGCTAGCGGGCTACAATGAGCAGTTCTTC
NA | NA | TRBJ2-1 | TRBV4-1 | CASSQDDFGGAGYNEQFF | TGCGCCAGCAGCCAAGACGACTTTGGGGGAGCGGGCTACAATGAGCAGTTCTTC
NA | once | TRBJ2-1 | TRBV7-3 | CASSLGSHQDKFF | TGTGCCAGCAGCTTGGGGTCCCATCAGGATAAGTTCTTC
NA | NA | TRBJ2-2 | TRBV15 | CATSRDPTGELFF | TGTGCCACCAGCAGAGACCCCACCGGGGAGCTGTTTTTT
NA | NA | TRBJ2-2 | TRBV4-2 | CASSLPLGGELFF | TGTGCCAGCAGCTTGCCCCTGGGGGGGGAGCTGTTTTTT
TRBD2 | NA | TRBJ2-5 | TRBV2 | CASSDPGGETQYF | TGTGCCAGCAGTGACCCGGGAGGCGAGACCCAGTACTTC
NA | once | TRBJ1-5 | TRBV19 | CASSPQGSNQPQHF | TGTGCCAGTAGTCCTCAGGGTAGCAATCAGCCCCAGCATTTT
NA | NA | TRBJ1-4 | TRBV21-1 | CASRERPRLF | TGTGCCAGCAGAGAGAGGCCCAGGCTTTTT
TRBD1 | NA | TRBJ1-2 | TRBV6-1 | CATWTGYGYTF | TGTGCCACCTGGACAGGCTATGGCTACACCTTC
TRBD2 | NA | TRBJ2-1 | TRBV28 | CASPPAGGPWNEQFF | TGTGCCAGCCCCCCAGCGGGAGGGCCCTGGAATGAGCAGTTCTTC
TRBD1 | NA | TRBJ2-3 | TRBV18 | CASSQANTGGADTQYF | TGTGCCAGCTCACAGGCTAATACAGGGGGCGCAGATACGCAGTATTTT
TRBD1 | NA | TRBJ2-7 | TRBV28 | CASSLKGRGRGNYEQYF | TGTGCCAGCAGTTTAAAGGGCCGGGGCAGGGGGAATTACGAGCAGTACTTC
TRBD1 | NA | TRBJ1-2 | TRBV5-4 | CASRGQFTYGYTF | TGTGCCAGCCGGGGACAGTTTACCTATGGCTACACCTTC
NA | NA | TRBJ2-7 | TRBV25-1 | CASTPSEHPYEQYF | TGTGCCAGCACCCCCTCGGAGCACCCCTACGAGCAGTACTTC
NA | NA | TRBJ2-1 | TRBV6-1 | CASSEAGWQFF | TGTGCCAGCAGTGAAGCGGGGTGGCAGTTCTTC
NA | NA | TRBJ1-2 | TRBV6-6 | CASSAWRDGYTF | TGTGCCAGCAGTGCCTGGCGGGATGGCTACACCTTC
TRBD2 | NA | TRBJ2-3 | TRBV5-1 | CASSPAGGRTDTQYF | TGCGCCAGCAGCCCGGCCGGGGGGAGAACAGATACGCAGTATTTT
NA | NA | TRBJ1-3 | TRBV2 | CASSLQGFGNTIYF | TGTGCCAGCAGCCTCCAAGGGTTCGGAAACACCATATATTTT
NA | NA | TRBJ1-4 | TRBV5-3 | CARSDRTNEKLFF | TGTGCCAGAAGCGACAGGACAAATGAAAAACTGTTTTTT
NA | once | TRBJ2-1 | TRBV5-1 | CASSLVPAGYEQFF | TGCGCCAGCAGCTTGGTCCCGGCCGGGTATGAGCAGTTCTTC
TRBD2 | NA | TRBJ2-7 | TRBV4-1 | CASSQLAGVNYEQYF | TGCGCCAGCAGCCAGCTAGCGGGAGTAAACTACGAGCAGTACTTC
TRBD2 | NA | TRBJ2-7 | TRBV15 | CATSRDLAGGRGYEQYF | TGTGCCACCAGCAGGGATCTAGCGGGAGGACGGGGCTACGAGCAGTACTTC
TRBD1 | NA | TRBJ1-1 | TRBV5-1 | CASSPGQPVAEAFF | TGCGCCAGCAGTCCGGGACAGCCGGTCGCTGAAGCTTTCTTT
NA | NA | TRBJ2-4 | TRBV7-3 | CASSFRGTAKNIQYF | TGTGCCAGCAGCTTTCGGGGTACAGCCAAAAACATTCAGTACTTC
NA | NA | TRBJ2-7 | TRBV7-2 | CASSPGYEQYF | TGTGCCAGCAGCCCCGGGTACGAGCAGTACTTC
NA | NA | TRBJ1-2 | TRBV6-5 | CASSYIAGGLSGYTF | TGTGCCAGCAGTTACATCGCGGGGGGGCTATCTGGCTACACCTTC